This record covers a single T cell receptor (beta chain). Its specificity is not known. The CDR3 spans 14 residues. The data belong to a study of early T cells in non-severe SARS-CoV-2 infection. The library protocol tagged individual cDNA molecules with unique molecular identifiers. In TCRdb, the 5' RACE reads were re-called with MiXCR into one record per CDR3 protein. The table has about 46,000 distinct CDR3 sequences, around a tenth seen once. Regarding the study as a whole: VDJdb matching favored anti-spike CD8 responses, missing private and CD4 specificities.

The clonotype originates from an adult who was a healthcare worker with PCR-confirmed SARS-CoV-2 infection or an uninfected control (not recorded which). Sequencing input: whole blood. This sequence joins TRBV3-2 and TRBJ1-2. TRBV3-2 is recorded as a pseudogene. CDR3 nucleotide sequence: TGTGCCAGCAGCCAAGATGGTGACTCCTATGGCTACACCTTC. Translation: CASSQDGDSYGYTF.